This is a list of T cell receptor beta chains from one sample in a study of blood T cell repertoires in COVID-19. Sequenced by immunoSEQ multiplex PCR; TCRdb stores in-frame clones only, minus some. This sample has fewer than 70,000 clones; 70% to 90% occur once, and the top ten carry approximately 1.4%. Sequences were obtained from peripheral blood. These receptors originate from an older woman with acute or convalescent COVID-19. Both conserved end residues are part of each CDR3. D genes are given only for firm matches. The size of a clone is reported for some rows only, either as once, few or many, or as a class for expanded clones.

d_call: .; clone_size: .; j_call: TRBJ1-5; v_call: TRBV5-1; cdr3_aa: CASSLSGGNQPQHF; cdr3_nt: TGCGCCAGCAGCTTATCAGGGGGCAATCAGCCCCAGCATTTT
d_call: .; clone_size: .; j_call: TRBJ1-1; v_call: TRBV14; cdr3_aa: CASSWGGVNTEAFF; cdr3_nt: TGTGCCAGCAGTTGGGGGGGCGTGAACACTGAAGCTTTCTTT
d_call: .; clone_size: .; j_call: TRBJ1-1; v_call: TRBV6-5; cdr3_aa: CASSFPTQGLNTEAFF; cdr3_nt: TGTGCCAGCAGTTTTCCAACTCAGGGTTTGAACACTGAAGCTTTCTTT
d_call: .; clone_size: .; j_call: TRBJ1-2; v_call: TRBV7-9; cdr3_aa: CASSFGDNNYGYTF; cdr3_nt: TGTGCCAGCAGCTTCGGGGACAATAACTATGGCTACACCTTC
d_call: TRBD1; clone_size: .; j_call: TRBJ1-2; v_call: TRBV19; cdr3_aa: CATSGDRGRYGYTF; cdr3_nt: TGTGCCACCTCGGGGGACAGGGGGAGATATGGCTACACCTTC
d_call: .; clone_size: .; j_call: TRBJ1-6; v_call: TRBV27; cdr3_aa: CASSRDRSISPLHF; cdr3_nt: TGTGCCAGCAGTAGAGACAGGTCGATCTCACCCCTCCACTTT
d_call: TRBD1; clone_size: .; j_call: TRBJ1-6; v_call: TRBV5-4; cdr3_aa: CASSRSGTANSPLHF; cdr3_nt: TGTGCCAGCAGCCGGTCCGGGACAGCCAATTCACCCCTCCACTTT
d_call: TRBD1; clone_size: .; j_call: TRBJ2-7; v_call: TRBV29-1; cdr3_aa: CSVSSGTASYEQYF; cdr3_nt: TGCAGCGTTTCATCCGGGACAGCGTCCTACGAGCAGTACTTC
d_call: TRBD1; clone_size: .; j_call: TRBJ2-1; v_call: TRBV7-9; cdr3_aa: CASSSQGGYNEQFF; cdr3_nt: TGTGCCAGCAGCTCACAGGGGGGATACAATGAGCAGTTCTTC
d_call: TRBD1; clone_size: few; j_call: TRBJ2-7; v_call: TRBV4-1; cdr3_aa: CASSQPGQGIHEQYF; cdr3_nt: TGCGCCAGCAGCCAACCGGGACAGGGGATCCACGAGCAGTACTTC
d_call: .; clone_size: .; j_call: TRBJ1-3; v_call: TRBV3-1/TRBV3-2; cdr3_aa: CASSHRGSSGNTIYF; cdr3_nt: TGTGCCAGCAGCCATAGGGGTTCCTCTGGAAACACCATATATTTT
d_call: TRBD1; clone_size: .; j_call: TRBJ1-2; v_call: TRBV7-2; cdr3_aa: CASSSTASGGYGYTF; cdr3_nt: TGTGCCAGCAGCTCAACGGCGTCAGGGGGCTATGGCTACACCTTC
d_call: TRBD2; clone_size: .; j_call: TRBJ2-1; v_call: TRBV7-3; cdr3_aa: CASSPGGLAGYNEQFF; cdr3_nt: TGTGCCAGCAGCCCAGGGGGTCTAGCGGGATACAATGAGCAGTTCTTC
d_call: TRBD2; clone_size: .; j_call: TRBJ2-5; v_call: TRBV15; cdr3_aa: CATSRDRGGAPSWETQYF; cdr3_nt: TGTGCCACCAGCAGAGATCGGGGGGGAGCTCCCTCCTGGGAGACCCAGTACTTC